This passage covers 15 T cell receptor beta chains from one sample sequenced in a study of OX40 agonist ivuxolimab in advanced cancers. Assay used: immunoSEQ multiplex PCR; TCRdb lists only in-frame clones, some missing. The sample lists some 90,000 clones, roughly 87% occurring once. The specimen comprised CD4+ or CD8+ T cells sorted from blood, sampled in a trial of the OX40 agonist ivuxolimab. The receptors stem from an adult with an advanced solid tumor such as melanoma, head and neck, liver or kidney cancer.

CDR3 DNA sequence: TGCGCCAGCAGTGAGGGGGGCCCGCAAGAGACCCAGTACTTC. Translated: CASSEGGPQETQYF. This chain connects TRBV10-1 to TRBJ2-5, with D perhaps matching TRBD1 (6 bases). The V and J ends lost 2 bases and 2 bases respectively, with 9 bases between them. The CDR3 runs 14 residues. CDR1 is WNHNN and CDR2 is SYGVQD in the germline V gene (reference sequence).

The CDR3 is CAWSEAGGYTF. Written as DNA, the CDR3 is TGTGCCTGGAGTGAGGCGGGAGGCTACACCTTC. V gene TRBV30 combines with J gene TRBJ1-2, with no clear D. The germline V and J ends were trimmed by 1 base and 8 bases, with 8 bases remaining between them. Germline V CDR1 and CDR2: GTSNPN, SVGIG (reference sequence). The CDR3 length is 11 residues.

V and J are TRBV19 and TRBJ2-5; 8 bases fit TRBD2. Germline CDR1 and CDR2: LNHDA and SQIVND (reference sequence). The CDR3 contains 15 residues. Trimming removed 4 bases from V and 5 bases from J; junction bases left unmatched: 9. The CDR3 DNA follows: TGTGCCAGTAGTAACACCGGGGGGGGCCAGGAGACCCAGTACTTC. Its translation is CASSNTGGGQETQYF.

The chain links TRBV6-5 to TRBJ2-7; D not certain. Germline loops: CDR1 MNHEY, CDR2 SVGAGI. V shed 5 bases and J shed 4 bases, with 12 bases lying between them. This CDR3 comprises 13 residues. The CDR3 region has the DNA TGTGCCAGCAGTCCCTCCGAGGTGTACGAGCAGTACTTC. Translation: CASSPSEVYEQYF.

The chain combines TRBV4-2 with TRBJ1-2; D might be TRBD1 (5 bases). Trimming took off 4 bases at V and 8 bases at J, with 17 bases between the two ends. This CDR3 spans 14 amino acids. CDR1 is LGHNA, CDR2 YNFKEQ, per germline. The CDR3 loop reads CASSPDWGEMGYTF. The DNA for the CDR3 is TGTGCCAGCAGCCCAGATTGGGGGGAAATGGGCTACACCTTC.

The rearrangement joins TRBV29-1 to TRBJ1-2; D possibly corresponds to TRBD1 (5 bases). This CDR3 comprises 11 residues. Trimming pared 7 bases from V and 5 bases from J, leaving 11 bases between. Germline V lookup: CDR1 SQVTM, CDR2 ANQGSEA. This CDR3 reads CSALQGYGYTF. DNA of the CDR3: TGCAGCGCCCTTCAGGGTTATGGCTACACCTTC.

The rearrangement links TRBV18 to TRBJ1-3; 7 bases match TRBD1. The CDR3 has 16 residues. J gave up 3 bases and V 0 bases, and 5 bases lay outside the gene matches. Germline assignment: CDR1 KGHSH and CDR2 LQKENI. CDR3 DNA sequence: TGTGCCAGCTCACCACCAGTACCAGGGGGTGGAAACACCATATATTTT. It codes for CASSPPVPGGGNTIYF.

The rearrangement joins TRBV19 to TRBJ2-7, with 12 positions matching TRBD1. The CDR3 contains 15 residues. Trimming at V came to 8 bases and at J to 4 bases, leaving 9 bases not matched to a gene. The germline gives CDR1 LNHDA, CDR2 SQIVND (reference sequence). The CDR3 DNA is TGTGCCAGTCAGGGGGGACAGGGGGCGAGTTACGAGCAGTACTTC. This encodes CASQGGQGASYEQYF.

The rearrangement uses TRBV7-8 and TRBJ2-2; possible D gene TRBD1, 7 bases. The V gene's germline CDR1 is SGHVS and CDR2 FQNEAQ. The CDR3 is 17 residues long. V was trimmed by 1 base and J by 7 bases, leaving 19 bases between them. This CDR3 is CASSLEGVQGGSGELFF. As DNA, the CDR3 is TGTGCCAGCAGCTTAGAAGGAGTCCAGGGGGGTAGCGGGGAGCTGTTTTTT.

About this clone: The same CDR3 can be traced to other DNA sequences in this sample. This chain joins TRBV9 and TRBJ2-3; weak D call: TRBD1 (6 bases). Looked up from germline, CDR1 is SGDLS and CDR2 is YYNGEE. This CDR3 is built from 15 residues. Trimming took off 4 bases at V and 0 bases at J, with 12 bases between the two ends. Written as DNA, the CDR3 is TGTGCCAGCAGCCCCCGAGGGGGAAGCACAGATACGCAGTATTTT. It codes for CASSPRGGSTDTQYF.

The V gene is TRBV5-1, the J gene TRBJ2-3, with unresolved D. The V and J ends lost 4 bases and 0 bases respectively, with 6 bases between them. The CDR3 totals 13 residues. Germline values: CDR1 SGHRS, CDR2 YFSETQ. The DNA for the CDR3 is TGCGCCAGCAGCGACAAGAGCACAGATACGCAGTATTTT. This encodes CASSDKSTDTQYF. Full variable domain (remainder filled in from reference TRBV5-1 and TRBJ2-3): KAGVTQTPRYLIKTRGQQVTLSCSPISGHRSVSWYQQTPGQGLQFLFEYFSETQRNKGNFPGRFSGRQFSNSRSEMNVSTLELGDSALYLCASSDKSTDTQYFGPGTRLTVL.

This clone was seen a handful of times. The CDR3 region is CASSLAPQYEQYF. CDR3 bases: TGTGCCAGCAGCTTAGCTCCACAATACGAGCAGTACTTC. The V gene is TRBV7-8, the J gene TRBJ2-7; D unresolved. Germline CDR1 is SGHVS and CDR2 is FQNEAQ. This CDR3 contains 13 residues. V was cut by 0 bases and J by 4 bases, with 7 bases left in between.

This chain connects TRBV2 to TRBJ2-5; D is perhaps TRBD1 (6 bases). This CDR3 region has 14 residues. V shed 11 bases and J shed 4 bases, with 20 bases lying between them. Per the germline V gene, CDR1 is SNHLY and CDR2 is FYNNEI. The CDR3 loop reads CAGKQTEGGETQYF. DNA for the CDR3: TGTGCCGGCAAACAGACAGAAGGGGGAGAGACCCAGTACTTC.

This rearrangement joins TRBV7-9 to TRBJ2-2; D is possibly TRBD1 (5 bases). The V and J ends lost 0 bases and 1 base respectively, with 6 bases between them. CDR3 length: 15 amino acids. From germline, CDR1 is SEHNR and CDR2 FQNEAQ (reference sequence). This CDR3 is CASSLAGVNTGELFF. Here the CDR3 DNA reads TGTGCCAGCAGCTTAGCAGGGGTGAACACCGGGGAGCTGTTTTTT.

The chain combines TRBV19 with TRBJ1-4, with a possible D match to TRBD1 (6 bases). Trimming stripped 5 bases from V and 4 bases from J, with 17 bases between. This CDR3 is built from 16 residues. Looked up from germline, CDR1 is LNHDA and CDR2 is SQIVND (reference sequence). CDR3 protein: CASSGGQNFFNEKLFF. CDR3 nucleotide sequence: TGTGCCAGTAGTGGCGGACAGAACTTTTTTAATGAAAAACTGTTTTTT.